Included here is one T cell receptor beta chain sequence, with context. Its antigen is currently unknown. The data are from a study of Ad26.COV2.S vaccination and SARS-CoV-2 variants. Study summary: Donor joined the COV1001 Ad26.COV2.S trial arm.

Germline loops: CDR1 MNHEY, CDR2 SVGAGI. V was clipped by 6 bases and J by 5 bases; unmatched bases: 9. This CDR3 is 15 amino acids long. Study results and limitations: Those who received vaccine or placebo ended up with similar non-spike TCR breadth. Substantial breadth was reported for post-vaccination spike-specific CD8+ and CD4+ T cells.

This table comes from immunoSEQ multiplex PCR, and its TCRdb copy is limited to in-frame clones, with some not included. The data show 360,000 or so clones, with around 86% seen just once and approximately 3.6% held by the top ten. Treatment of the sample: around 19 received Ad26.COV2.S at low or high dose, single or two shots; 5 received placebo; per-sample allocation not given. Sample collection was performed on day 63 after the first vaccine or placebo injection. This clonotype was obtained from a person aged 18-65 years who received the Ad26.COV2.S COVID-19 vaccine or a placebo. V gene TRBV6-5 combines with J gene TRBJ1-4, with 7 nucleotides matching TRBD1. The sample here was peripheral blood, taken in a trial of Ad26.COV2.S vaccine versus placebo. The CDR3 loop is CASRSQGVLNEKLFF. The CDR3 DNA sequence: TGTGCCAGCAGGAGCCAGGGGGTTCTCAATGAAAAACTGTTTTTT.